This is a list of T cell receptor beta chains from one sample in a study of persistence of HIV-infected CD4 T cells. Generated by immunoSEQ multiplex PCR, the TCRdb table keeps only in-frame clones and is missing some. Among approximately 35,000 clones listed, approximately 78% were seen once. Their antigens remain unidentified. The material was cultured CD4+ T cells from PBMCs, obtained from a patient who received antiretroviral therapy. These receptor sequences come from an adult with HIV. The donor label of this sample is uncertain. Both conserved end residues are part of each CDR3. The D gene is left open where the match is weak. Size values are once, few and many counts, or a class for expanded clones, and some rows have none.

cdr3_nt | cdr3_aa | clone_size | j_call | d_call | v_call
TGTGCCAGCAGACAGGGGGCGGACACCGGGGAGCTGTTTTTT | CASRQGADTGELFF | NA | TRBJ2-2 | TRBD1 | TRBV25-1
TGTGCCAGCAGTTACTCGAGGTCCCAAAAACTGTTTTTT | CASSYSRSQKLFF | NA | TRBJ1-4 | NA | TRBV6-5
TGTGCCAGCAGTTTTAGGGAGGACACCGGGGAGCTGTTTTTT | CASSFREDTGELFF | NA | TRBJ2-2 | NA | TRBV6-5
TGCGCCAGCAGCTTAACAGCCCGATATGGCTACACCTTC | CASSLTARYGYTF | few | TRBJ1-2 | NA | TRBV5-1
TGTGCCAGCAGCTTAGGGGGCACCCCTTGGACCCAGTACTTC | CASSLGGTPWTQYF | NA | TRBJ2-5 | NA | TRBV7-9
TGTGCCAGCAGCAGCGACAGGAGCTCCTACAATGAGCAGTTCTTC | CASSSDRSSYNEQFF | NA | TRBJ2-1 | NA | TRBV5-6
TGTGCCAGCAGCTTAAGGGGGGATGGTGAAAAACTGTTTTTT | CASSLRGDGEKLFF | NA | TRBJ1-4 | NA | TRBV7-8
TGTGCCAGCAGCTACTTACTAGCGACCGGGGAGCTGTTTTTT | CASSYLLATGELFF | NA | TRBJ2-2 | TRBD2 | TRBV5-6
TGTGCCACCAGTGAACCGGACAGGGAGACCCAGTACTTC | CATSEPDRETQYF | NA | TRBJ2-5 | TRBD1 | TRBV24-1
TGTGCCAGCAGCCCGGACCACTACGAGCAGTACTTC | CASSPDHYEQYF | NA | TRBJ2-7 | NA | TRBV7-8
TGTGCCAGCAGCTTATTACGGAACACCGGGGAGCTGTTTTTT | CASSLLRNTGELFF | NA | TRBJ2-2 | NA | TRBV7-3
TGTGCCAGCAGTTCTCTCCAGGGCACTGAAGCTTTCTTT | CASSSLQGTEAFF | NA | TRBJ1-1 | NA | TRBV6-2/TRBV6-3
TGTGCCAGCAGTTACCTGGGGGAGCAGTACTTC | CASSYLGEQYF | NA | TRBJ2-7 | NA | TRBV6-5
TGTGCCAGTAAAGGCCAGGGCGTCTCTGGGGCCAACGTCCTGACTTTC | CASKGQGVSGANVLTF | NA | TRBJ2-6 | NA | TRBV19
TGTGCCAGCAGCCAGGCGGGGGGCGGGAGTCAGCCCCAGCATTTT | CASSQAGGGSQPQHF | NA | TRBJ1-5 | NA | TRBV3-1/TRBV3-2
TGTGCCAGCAGCCTTATGACGATTGGGGTCAATCAGCCCCAGCATTTT | CASSLMTIGVNQPQHF | NA | TRBJ1-5 | NA | TRBV5-6
TGTGCCAGCAGCTTATCAAGAAGTGGCTACACCTTC | CASSLSRSGYTF | NA | TRBJ1-2 | NA | TRBV5-6
TGTGCCAGCTCACCACCCAACAGGGGTCGACTCGGCTACACCTTC | CASSPPNRGRLGYTF | NA | TRBJ1-2 | TRBD1 | TRBV18
TGCGCCAGCAGCTTGGCCAACAGGCACAATGAGCAGTTCTTC | CASSLANRHNEQFF | NA | TRBJ2-1 | NA | TRBV5-1
TGTGCCAGCAGGCCAATCCCCGGTCCACCCCTCCACTTT | CASRPIPGPPLHF | NA | TRBJ1-6 | NA | TRBV2
TGTGCCACCAGCAGAGATTCACAGGGGTATGGCTACACCTTC | CATSRDSQGYGYTF | NA | TRBJ1-2 | TRBD1 | TRBV15
TGTGCCAGCAGCCGCCAGCGACGGGGCAATGAGCAGTTCTTC | CASSRQRRGNEQFF | NA | TRBJ2-1 | NA | TRBV3-1/TRBV3-2
TGCGCCAGCAGCTTGGGGTCTTCGGGCCGAAAACCGTACGAGCAGTACTTC | CASSLGSSGRKPYEQYF | NA | TRBJ2-7 | NA | TRBV5-1
TGTGCCAGCAGCCCAGGTCCGTCAGCTTTCTTT | CASSPGPSAFF | NA | TRBJ1-1 | NA | TRBV7-3